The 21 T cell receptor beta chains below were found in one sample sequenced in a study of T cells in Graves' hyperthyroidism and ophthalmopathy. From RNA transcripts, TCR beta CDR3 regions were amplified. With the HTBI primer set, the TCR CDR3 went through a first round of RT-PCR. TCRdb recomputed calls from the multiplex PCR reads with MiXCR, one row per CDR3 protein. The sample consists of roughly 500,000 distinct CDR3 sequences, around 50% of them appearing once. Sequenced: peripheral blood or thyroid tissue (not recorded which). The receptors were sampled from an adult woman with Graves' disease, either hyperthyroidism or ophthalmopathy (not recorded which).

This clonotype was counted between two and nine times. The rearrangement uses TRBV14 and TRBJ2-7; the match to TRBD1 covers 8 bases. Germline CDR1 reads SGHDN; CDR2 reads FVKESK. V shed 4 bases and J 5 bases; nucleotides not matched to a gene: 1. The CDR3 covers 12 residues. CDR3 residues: CASSLDRDEQYF. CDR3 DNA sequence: TGTGCCAGCAGCCTGGACAGGGACGAGCAGTACTTC.

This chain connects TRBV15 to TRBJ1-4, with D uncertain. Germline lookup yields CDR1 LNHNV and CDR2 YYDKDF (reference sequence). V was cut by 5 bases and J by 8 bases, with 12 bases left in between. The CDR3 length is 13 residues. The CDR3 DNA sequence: TGTGCCACCAGCTTGAGGGTTGGGGAAAAACTGTTTTTT. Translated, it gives CATSLRVGEKLFF. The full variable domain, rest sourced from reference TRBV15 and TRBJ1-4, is DAMVIQNPRYQVTQFGKPVTLSCSQTLNHNVMYWYQQKSSQAPKLLFHYYDKDFNNEADTPDNFQSRRPNTSFCFLDIRSPGLGDTAMYLCATSLRVGEKLFFGSGTQLSVL.

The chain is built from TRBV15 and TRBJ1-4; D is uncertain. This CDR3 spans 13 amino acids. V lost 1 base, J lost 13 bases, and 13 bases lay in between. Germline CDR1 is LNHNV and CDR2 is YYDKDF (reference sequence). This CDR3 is CATSRAVFEGLFF. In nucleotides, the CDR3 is TGTGCCACCAGCAGAGCCGTGTTTGAAGGACTGTTTTTT.

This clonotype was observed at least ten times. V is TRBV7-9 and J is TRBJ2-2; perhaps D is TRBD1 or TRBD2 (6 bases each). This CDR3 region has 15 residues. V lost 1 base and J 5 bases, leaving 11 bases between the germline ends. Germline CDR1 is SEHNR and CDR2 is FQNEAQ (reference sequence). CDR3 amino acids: CASSLGGAPTGELFF. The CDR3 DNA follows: TGTGCCAGCAGCTTAGGGGGGGCTCCAACCGGGGAGCTGTTTTTT.

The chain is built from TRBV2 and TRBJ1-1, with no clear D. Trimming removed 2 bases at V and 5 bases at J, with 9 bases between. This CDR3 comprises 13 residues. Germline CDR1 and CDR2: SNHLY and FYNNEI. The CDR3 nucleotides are TGTGCCAGCAGTGAATTAGCGGGAACTGAAGCTTTCTTT. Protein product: CASSELAGTEAFF.

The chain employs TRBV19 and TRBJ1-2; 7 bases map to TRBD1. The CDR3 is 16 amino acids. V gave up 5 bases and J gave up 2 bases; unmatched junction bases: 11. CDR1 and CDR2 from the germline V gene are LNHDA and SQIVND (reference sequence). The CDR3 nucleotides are TGTGCCAGTAGTGTCGCCGGGACAGTAAAAAACTATGGCTACACCTTC. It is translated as CASSVAGTVKNYGYTF.

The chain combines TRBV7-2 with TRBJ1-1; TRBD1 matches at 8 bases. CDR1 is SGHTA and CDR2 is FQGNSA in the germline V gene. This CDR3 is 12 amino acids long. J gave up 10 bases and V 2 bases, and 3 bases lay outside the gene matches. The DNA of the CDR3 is TGTGCCAGCAGCTTACAGGGACAGGCAGCTTTCTTT. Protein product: CASSLQGQAAFF.

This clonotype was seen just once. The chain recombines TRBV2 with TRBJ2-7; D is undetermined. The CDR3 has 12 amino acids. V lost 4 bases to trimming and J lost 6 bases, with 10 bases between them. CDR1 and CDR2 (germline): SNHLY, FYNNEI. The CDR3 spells CASSVRFSEQYF. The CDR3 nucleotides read TGTGCCAGCAGTGTTAGGTTCTCCGAGCAGTACTTC.

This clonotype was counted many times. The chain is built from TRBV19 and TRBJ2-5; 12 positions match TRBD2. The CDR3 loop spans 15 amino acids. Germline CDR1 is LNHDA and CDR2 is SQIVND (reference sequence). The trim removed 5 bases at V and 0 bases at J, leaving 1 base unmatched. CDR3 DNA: TGTGCCAGTAGTCGGACTAGCGGGAACCAAGAGACCCAGTACTTC. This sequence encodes CASSRTSGNQETQYF.

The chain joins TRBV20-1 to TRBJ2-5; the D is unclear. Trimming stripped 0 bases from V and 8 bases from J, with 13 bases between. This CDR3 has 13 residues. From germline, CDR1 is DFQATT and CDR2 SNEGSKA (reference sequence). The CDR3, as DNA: TGCAGTGCTAGAGATGTACAGAAGAGAACCCAGTACTTC. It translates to CSARDVQKRTQYF.

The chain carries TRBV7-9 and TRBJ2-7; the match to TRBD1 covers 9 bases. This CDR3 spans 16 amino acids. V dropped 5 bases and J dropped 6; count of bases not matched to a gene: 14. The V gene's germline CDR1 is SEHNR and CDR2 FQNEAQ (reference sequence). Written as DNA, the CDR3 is TGTGCCAGCAGCCCCGAGGGCTGGACAGGGGTTTCCGAGCAGTACTTC. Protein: CASSPEGWTGVSEQYF. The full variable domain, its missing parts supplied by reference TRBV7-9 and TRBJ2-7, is DTGVSQNPRHKITKRGQNVTFRCDPISEHNRLYWYRQTLGQGPEFLTYFQNEAQLEKSRLLSDRFSAERPKGSFSTLEIQRTEQGDSAMYLCASSPEGWTGVSEQYFGPGTRLTVT.

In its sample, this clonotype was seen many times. CDR3 sequence reads: CASSQDALGGLKGYTF. CDR3 nucleotides: TGCGCCAGCAGCCAAGATGCCTTGGGGGGGTTGAAGGGCTACACCTTC. The chain joins TRBV4-1 to TRBJ1-2; perhaps TRBD1 as D (5 bases). Germline assignment: CDR1 MGHRA and CDR2 YSYEKL. The germline V and J ends were trimmed by 0 bases and 8 bases, with 19 bases remaining between them. The CDR3 has 16 amino acids.

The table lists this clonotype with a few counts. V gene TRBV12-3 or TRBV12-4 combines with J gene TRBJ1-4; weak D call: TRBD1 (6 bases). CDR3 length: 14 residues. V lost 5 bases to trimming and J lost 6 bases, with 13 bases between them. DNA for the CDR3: TGTGCCAGCAGTCGCGGGGGGGCGGATGAAAAACTGTTTTTT. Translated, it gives CASSRGGADEKLFF.

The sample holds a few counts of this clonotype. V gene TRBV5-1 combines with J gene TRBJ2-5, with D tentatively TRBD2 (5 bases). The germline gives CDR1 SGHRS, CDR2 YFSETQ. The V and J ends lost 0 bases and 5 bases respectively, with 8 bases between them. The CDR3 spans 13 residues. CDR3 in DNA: TGCGCCAGCAGCTTGGGGGAGATGGAGACCCAGTACTTC. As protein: CASSLGEMETQYF.

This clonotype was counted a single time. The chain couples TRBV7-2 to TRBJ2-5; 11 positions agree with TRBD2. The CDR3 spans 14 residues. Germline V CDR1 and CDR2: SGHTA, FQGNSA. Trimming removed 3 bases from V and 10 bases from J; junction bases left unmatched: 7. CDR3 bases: TGTGCCAGCAGCTTGGGTAGCGGGAGGGCGGTCCAGTACTTC. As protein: CASSLGSGRAVQYF.

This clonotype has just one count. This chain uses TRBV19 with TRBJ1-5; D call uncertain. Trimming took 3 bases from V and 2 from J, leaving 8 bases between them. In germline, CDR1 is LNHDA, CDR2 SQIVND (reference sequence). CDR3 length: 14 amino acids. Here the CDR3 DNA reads TGTGCCAGTAGTATGGGGTTCGGCAATCAGCCCCAGCATTTT. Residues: CASSMGFGNQPQHF.

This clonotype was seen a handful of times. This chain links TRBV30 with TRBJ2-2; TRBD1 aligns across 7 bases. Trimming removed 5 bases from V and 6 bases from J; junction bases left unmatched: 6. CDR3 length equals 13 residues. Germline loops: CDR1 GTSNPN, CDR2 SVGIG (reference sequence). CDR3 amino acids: CAWATGTAGELFF. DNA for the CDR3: TGTGCCTGGGCAACCGGGACAGCCGGGGAGCTGTTTTTT. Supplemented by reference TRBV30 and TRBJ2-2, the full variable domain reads SQTIHQWPATLVQPVGSPLSLECTVEGTSNPNLYWYRQAAGRGLQLLFYSVGIGQISSEVPQNLSASRPQDRQFILSSKKLLLSDSGFYLCAWATGTAGELFFGEGSRLTVL.

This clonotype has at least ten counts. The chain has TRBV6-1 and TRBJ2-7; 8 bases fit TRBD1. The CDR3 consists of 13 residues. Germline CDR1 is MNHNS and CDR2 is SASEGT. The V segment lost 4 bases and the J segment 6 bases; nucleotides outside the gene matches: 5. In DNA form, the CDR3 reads TGTGCCAGCAGTGCGTACAGGGGGGCCGAGCAGTACTTC. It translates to CASSAYRGAEQYF.

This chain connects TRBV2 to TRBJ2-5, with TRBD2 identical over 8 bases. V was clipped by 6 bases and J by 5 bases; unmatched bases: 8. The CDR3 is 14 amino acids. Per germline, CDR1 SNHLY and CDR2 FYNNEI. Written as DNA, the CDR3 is TGTGCCAGCAGCGACAGCCCGGGAGGGGAGACCCAGTACTTC. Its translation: CASSDSPGGETQYF.

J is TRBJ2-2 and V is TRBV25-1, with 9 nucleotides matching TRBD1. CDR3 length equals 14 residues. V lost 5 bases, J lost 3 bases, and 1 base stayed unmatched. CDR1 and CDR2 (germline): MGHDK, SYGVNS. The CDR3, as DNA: TGTGCCAGCAGTACAGGGGGCTACACCGGGGAGCTGTTTTTT. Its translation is CASSTGGYTGELFF.

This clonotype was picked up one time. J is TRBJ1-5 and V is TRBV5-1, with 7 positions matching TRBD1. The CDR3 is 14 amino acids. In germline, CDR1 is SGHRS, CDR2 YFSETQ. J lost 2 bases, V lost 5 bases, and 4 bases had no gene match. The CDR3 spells CASSWGTGNQPQHF. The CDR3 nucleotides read TGCGCCAGCAGTTGGGGGACAGGCAATCAGCCCCAGCATTTT.